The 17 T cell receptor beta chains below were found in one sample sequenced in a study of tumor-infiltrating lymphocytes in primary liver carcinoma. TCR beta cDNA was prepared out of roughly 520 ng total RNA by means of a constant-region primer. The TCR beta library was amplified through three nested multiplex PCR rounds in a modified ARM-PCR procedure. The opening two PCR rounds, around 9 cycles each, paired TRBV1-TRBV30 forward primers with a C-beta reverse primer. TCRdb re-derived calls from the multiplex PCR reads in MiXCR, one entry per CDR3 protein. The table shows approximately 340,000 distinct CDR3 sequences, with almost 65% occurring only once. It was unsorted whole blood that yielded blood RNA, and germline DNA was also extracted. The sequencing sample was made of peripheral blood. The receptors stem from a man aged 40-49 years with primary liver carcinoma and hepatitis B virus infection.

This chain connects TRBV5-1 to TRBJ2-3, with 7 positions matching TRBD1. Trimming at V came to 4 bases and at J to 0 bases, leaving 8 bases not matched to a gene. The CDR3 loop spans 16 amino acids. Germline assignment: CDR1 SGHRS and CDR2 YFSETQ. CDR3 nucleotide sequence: TGCGCCAGCAGCCACTTAAGGGGACAGAGCACAGATACGCAGTATTTT. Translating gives CASSHLRGQSTDTQYF. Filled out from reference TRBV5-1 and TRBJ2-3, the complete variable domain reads KAGVTQTPRYLIKTRGQQVTLSCSPISGHRSVSWYQQTPGQGLQFLFEYFSETQRNKGNFPGRFSGRQFSNSRSEMNVSTLELGDSALYLCASSHLRGQSTDTQYFGPGTRLTVL.

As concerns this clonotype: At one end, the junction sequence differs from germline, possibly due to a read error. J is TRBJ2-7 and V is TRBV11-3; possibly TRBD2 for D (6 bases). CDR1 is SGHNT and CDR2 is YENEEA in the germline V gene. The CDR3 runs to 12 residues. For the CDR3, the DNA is TGTGCCAACAGCGGGCAGGGATTCGAGCGGTACTTC. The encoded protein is CANSGQGFERYF.

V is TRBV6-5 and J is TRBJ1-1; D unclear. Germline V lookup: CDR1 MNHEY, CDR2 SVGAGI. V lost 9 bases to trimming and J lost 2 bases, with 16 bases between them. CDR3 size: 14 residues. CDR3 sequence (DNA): TGTGCCAGTAAGAGACATGGTTTCAACACTGAAGCTTTCTTT. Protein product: CASKRHGFNTEAFF.

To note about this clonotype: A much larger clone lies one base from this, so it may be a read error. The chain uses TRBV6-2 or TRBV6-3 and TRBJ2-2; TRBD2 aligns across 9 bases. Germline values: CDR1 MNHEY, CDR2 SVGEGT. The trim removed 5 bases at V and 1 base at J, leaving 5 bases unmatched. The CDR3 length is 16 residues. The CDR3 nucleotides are TGTGCCAGCAGTCCCCTAGCGGGACAGAACACCGGGGAGCTGTTTTTT. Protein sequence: CASSPLAGQNTGELFF.

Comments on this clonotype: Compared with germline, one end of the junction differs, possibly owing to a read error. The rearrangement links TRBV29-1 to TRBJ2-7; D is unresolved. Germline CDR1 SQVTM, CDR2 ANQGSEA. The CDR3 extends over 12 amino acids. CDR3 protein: CSVTSSSYEQHF. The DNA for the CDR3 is TGCAGTGTGACTTCATCCTCCTACGAGCAGCACTTC.

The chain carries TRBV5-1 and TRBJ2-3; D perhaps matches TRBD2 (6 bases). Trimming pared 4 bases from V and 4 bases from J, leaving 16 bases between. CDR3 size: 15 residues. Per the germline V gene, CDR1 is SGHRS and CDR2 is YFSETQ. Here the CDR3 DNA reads TGCGCCAGCAGCCCGGTAGGCGGGACGGCAGATACGCAGTATTTT. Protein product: CASSPVGGTADTQYF.

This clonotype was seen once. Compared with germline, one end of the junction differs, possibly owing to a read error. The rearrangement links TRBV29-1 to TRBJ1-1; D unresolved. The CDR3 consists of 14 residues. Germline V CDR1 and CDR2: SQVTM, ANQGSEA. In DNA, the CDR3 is TGCAGCGTCGAAGATCTGACATTGAACACTGTAGCTTTCTTT. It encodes CSVEDLTLNTVAFF.

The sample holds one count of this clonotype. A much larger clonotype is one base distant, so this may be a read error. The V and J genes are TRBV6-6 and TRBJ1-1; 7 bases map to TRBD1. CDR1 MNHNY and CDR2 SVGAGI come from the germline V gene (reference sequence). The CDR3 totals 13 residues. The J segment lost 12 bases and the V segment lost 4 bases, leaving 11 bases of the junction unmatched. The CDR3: CASSSDRVTTPFF. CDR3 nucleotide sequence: TGTGCCAGCAGTTCCGACAGGGTAACCACGCCTTTCTTT.

CDR3 DNA: TGTGCCAGCAGCTTCGCCGGGGAGCAGTACTTC. Translation gives CASSFAGEQYF. The genes are TRBV7-9 and TRBJ2-7, with D unresolved. The CDR3 covers 11 residues. The germline V and J ends were trimmed by 3 bases and 7 bases, with 7 bases remaining between them. CDR1 is SEHNR, CDR2 FQNEAQ, per germline (reference sequence).

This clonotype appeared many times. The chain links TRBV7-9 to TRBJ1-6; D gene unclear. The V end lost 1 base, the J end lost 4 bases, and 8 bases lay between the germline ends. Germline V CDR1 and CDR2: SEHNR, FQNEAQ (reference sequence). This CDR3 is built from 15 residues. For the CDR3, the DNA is TGTGCCAGCAGCTTAGGCGTTGAATATAATTCACCCCTCCACTTT. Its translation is CASSLGVEYNSPLHF.

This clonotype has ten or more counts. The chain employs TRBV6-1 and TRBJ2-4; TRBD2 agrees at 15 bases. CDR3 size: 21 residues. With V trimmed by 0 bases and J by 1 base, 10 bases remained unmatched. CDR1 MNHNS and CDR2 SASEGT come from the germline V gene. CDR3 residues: CASSEAGWTSGRGGAKNIQYF. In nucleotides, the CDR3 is TGTGCCAGCAGTGAAGCCGGCTGGACTAGCGGGAGGGGGGGGGCCAAAAACATTCAGTACTTC.

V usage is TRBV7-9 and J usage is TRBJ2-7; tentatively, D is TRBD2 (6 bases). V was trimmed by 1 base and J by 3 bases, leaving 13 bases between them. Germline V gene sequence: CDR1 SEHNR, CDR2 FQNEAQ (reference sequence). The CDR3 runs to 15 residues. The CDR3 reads CASSLGGTLNYEQYF. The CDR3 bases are TGTGCCAGCAGCTTAGGTGGGACTCTAAACTACGAGCAGTACTTC.

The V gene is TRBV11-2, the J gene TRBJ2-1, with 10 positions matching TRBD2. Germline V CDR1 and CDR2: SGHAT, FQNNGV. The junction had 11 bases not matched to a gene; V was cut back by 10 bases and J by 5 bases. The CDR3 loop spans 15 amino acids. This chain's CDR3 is CANGPLAGVHNEQFF. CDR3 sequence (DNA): TGTGCCAACGGCCCTCTAGCGGGAGTCCACAATGAGCAGTTCTTC.

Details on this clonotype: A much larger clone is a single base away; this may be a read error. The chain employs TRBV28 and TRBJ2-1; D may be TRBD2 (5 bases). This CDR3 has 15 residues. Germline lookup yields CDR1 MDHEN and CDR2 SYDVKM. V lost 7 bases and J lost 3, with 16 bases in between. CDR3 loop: CASTPANGIYNEQFF. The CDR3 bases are TGTGCCAGCACCCCTGCTAACGGGATCTACAATGAGCAGTTCTTC.

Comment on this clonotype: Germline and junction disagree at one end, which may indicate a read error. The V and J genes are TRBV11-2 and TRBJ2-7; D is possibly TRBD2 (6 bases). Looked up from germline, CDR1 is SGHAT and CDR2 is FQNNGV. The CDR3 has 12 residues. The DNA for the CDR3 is TGTACCAGCAGTACTAGCTCCTACGAGCAGCATTTC. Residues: CTSSTSSYEQHF.

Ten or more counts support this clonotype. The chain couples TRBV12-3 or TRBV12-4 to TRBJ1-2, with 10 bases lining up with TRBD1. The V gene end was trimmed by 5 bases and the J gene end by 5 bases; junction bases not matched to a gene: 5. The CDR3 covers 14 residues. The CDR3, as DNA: TGTGCCAGCAGTCGGGACAGGGGCGGTTATGGCTACACCTTC. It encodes CASSRDRGGYGYTF.

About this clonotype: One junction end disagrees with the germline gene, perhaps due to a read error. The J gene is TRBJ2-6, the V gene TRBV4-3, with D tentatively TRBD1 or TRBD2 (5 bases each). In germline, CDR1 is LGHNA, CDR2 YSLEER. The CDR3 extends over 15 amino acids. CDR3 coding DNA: TGCGCCAGCAGCCAAGGGGGGTCTGGGGCCGACGTCCTGACTTTC. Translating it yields CASSQGGSGADVLTF.